This entry is about one T cell receptor (beta chain). This clonotype was seen at least ten times. No antigen is known for it. Base-call qualities are not available, and no considerably larger clone is one nucleotide away. This specimen comes from a study of T-cell reconstitution after alpha-beta-depleted transplantation in children (dated by TCRdb to the mid-2010s). About the full investigation: The study quantitatively tracked T-cell immune reconstitution after TCRalphabeta/CD19-depleted allogeneic hematopoietic cell transplantation in children using TCR repertoire profiling. General study outcomes and caveats: The frequencies of hyperexpanded clones fell over the following months, and after one year, T-cell counts and TCRbeta diversity were mostly attributed to newly produced T cells. The apparently early alphabetaT-cell count recovery about two months after transplant was reportedly dependent on only several hundred rapidly expanded clones derived from non-depleted graft cells. In some patients, the high TCRbeta diversity seen at day 60 was put down to recipient T cells and intrathymic progenitors that had survived conditioning.

Libraries were built with PCR. Sequencing used an Illumina HiSeq 2500. TCR libraries were prepared with molecular barcoding, using unique molecular identifiers to normalize TCRbeta repertoire quantification. TCRdb's own reprocessing of the public reads used fastp at Q25 and MiXCR and kept productive beta chains. Each entry merges the rows of one CDR3 protein and shows their most common DNA and genes. Present in this sample are about 1,000,000 distinct CDR3 sequences, about 30% of which were seen just once. The top ten hold about 28% of the sample. In light of the paper, this sample's treatment or condition label describes: allogeneic hematopoietic cell transplantation with graft depleted of TCRalphabeta T cells and CD19 B cells. TCRalphabeta/CD19-depleted allogeneic hematopoietic cell grafts were given to the transplant recipients, all of whom were children. From the cysteine up to the phenylalanine, the CDR3 has a length of 13 residues. Just the 39-base CDR3 DNA is kept, in frame starting at base 1. Looking up the germline V gene (reference sequence) yields CDR1 DFQATT and CDR2 SNEGSKA. At the junction V is shortened by 2 bases and J by 0 bases, with 8 bases in between.

This TCR came from a boy less than two years old who had a stem cell transplant for SCID, so the T cells may come from the graft donor. The rearranged segments are TRBV20-1 and TRBJ2-7; possibly the D gene is TRBD2, per 6 matching bases. The sample consisted of PBMCs, mostly from graft donor cells, taken 360 days after TCRalphabeta/CD19-depleted stem cell transplant. At the DNA level, the sequence is TGCAGTGCTAGACCCGGGGGCTCCTACGAGCAGTACTTC. Its coded protein is CSARPGGSYEQYF.